The clone carrying this T cell receptor beta chain came up a few times. Its antigen is undetermined. These data originate in a study of naive and memory T cell subsets. Trimming stripped 1 base from V and 9 bases from J, with 10 bases between. The CDR3 consists of 12 residues. After CD4 positive bead selection, the CD4-negative fraction gave CD8 T cells. The beta constant-region primer was an equimolar mix of two oligonucleotides covering TRBC1 and TRBC2. Four rounds of PCR amplified the ligated cDNA using nested alpha and beta constant-region primers plus SP2. TCRdb called the UMI-ligation and nested PCR reads again in MiXCR, with one record for every CDR3 protein. The sample records some 80,000 distinct CDR3 sequences, 9% being singletons. Study results and caveats: A few larger clonotypes appeared in naive repertoires, especially CD8, possibly memory cells re-expressing CD45RA. Diversity fell and Gini index rose from naive through CM, EM, EMRA.

The chain couples TRBV12-3 or TRBV12-4 to TRBJ2-7; D is uncertain. The sample was naive CD8+ T cells from blood. This sequence was found in a human donor in good health. DNA of the CDR3: TGTGCCAGCAGTTTAGGTACGGCTGGGCAGTACTTC. It codes for CASSLGTAGQYF.